One and the same sample provided the 28 T cell receptor beta chains below, sequenced in a study of spatial heterogeneity in lung cancer. The time point here: sample taken at primary tumor resection. TCRdb re-called the 5' RACE reads through MiXCR, storing one row per CDR3 protein. Of approximately 44,000 distinct CDR3 sequences listed, around 15% are singletons. The starting material was PBMCs, obtained at surgery. The receptors originated from a male donor with early-stage non-small cell lung cancer.

This clonotype was observed many times. This chain joins TRBV12-3 or TRBV12-4 and TRBJ2-3; D call uncertain. Trimming pared 4 bases from V and 4 bases from J, leaving 15 bases between. This CDR3 is built from 15 residues. CDR3 nucleotide sequence: TGTGCCAGCAGTTATAGCCACCGGATGGCAGATACGCAGTATTTT. Amino acid sequence: CASSYSHRMADTQYF.

Ten or more counts support this clonotype. The rearrangement uses TRBV29-1 and TRBJ2-1; 7 bases fit TRBD2. Trimming removed 2 bases from V and 10 bases from J; junction bases left unmatched: 14. The CDR3 has 15 residues. Per germline, CDR1 SQVTM and CDR2 ANQGSEA. CDR3 in DNA: TGCAGCGTTGAATCGTTCCTAAGCGGCGGGGGAGAGCAGTTCTTC. This gives the protein CSVESFLSGGGEQFF.

In its sample, this clonotype was seen many times. This sequence joins TRBV28 and TRBJ2-3, with D perhaps matching TRBD1 (6 bases). Germline V gene data show CDR1 as MDHEN and CDR2 as SYDVKM. V lost 5 bases to trimming and J lost 11 bases, with 14 bases between them. The CDR3 has 12 residues. The CDR3 nucleotides read TGTGCCAGCAGTCCCCCCAGGGGTGGGCAGTATTTT. Protein: CASSPPRGGQYF.

This clonotype was counted a few times. The junction does not match germline at one end; this may be a read error. This chain links TRBV4-1 with TRBJ2-5; a weak D match, TRBD2 (5 bases). The CDR3 covers 13 residues. CDR1 and CDR2 (germline): MGHRA, YSYEKL. The CDR3 loop is CASSQTPRDPGRF. DNA for the CDR3: TGCGCCAGCAGCCAAACCCCACGGGATCCTGGGCGCTTC.

This clonotype was detected a few times. This rearrangement joins TRBV3-1 to TRBJ1-4; D not resolved. Deletions cut 0 bases from V and 12 bases from J, with 14 bases between. The CDR3 is 14 residues long. In germline, CDR1 is LGHDT, CDR2 YNNKEL (reference sequence). The CDR3 loop is CASSQELTEAQLFF. The CDR3 DNA reads as TGTGCCAGCAGCCAAGAATTGACCGAGGCCCAACTGTTTTTT.

Many counts were recorded for this clonotype. This chain connects TRBV4-2 to TRBJ2-2; D might be TRBD2 (6 bases). CDR1 LGHNA and CDR2 YNFKEQ come from the germline V gene. Trimming pared 0 bases from V and 1 base from J, leaving 15 bases between. This CDR3 is built from 18 residues. DNA for the CDR3: TGTGCCAGCAGCCAAGAAGGTAGCGGCGCCCTGAACACCGGGGAGCTGTTTTTT. Amino acids: CASSQEGSGALNTGELFF.

This clonotype was found a few times. The chain couples TRBV11-3 to TRBJ2-2, with D possibly being TRBD1 or TRBD2 (5 bases each). The V end lost 5 bases, the J end lost 0 bases, and 13 bases lay between the germline ends. Germline CDR1 SGHNT, CDR2 YENEEA. The CDR3 contains 16 residues. Here the CDR3 reads CASSPGWGPNTGELFF. The DNA of the CDR3 is TGTGCCAGCAGCCCAGGTTGGGGACCGAACACCGGGGAGCTGTTTTTT.

This clonotype was seen a handful of times. The chain has TRBV27 and TRBJ2-1, with TRBD1 identical over 10 bases. V shed 8 bases, J shed 6 bases, and the junction held 16 bases outside the gene matches. This CDR3 has 17 residues. CDR1 and CDR2 (germline): MNHEY, SMNVEV (reference sequence). CDR3 in amino acids: CASCYWFETGGFNEQFF. In nucleotides, the CDR3 is TGTGCCAGCTGCTATTGGTTCGAGACAGGGGGCTTCAATGAGCAGTTCTTC.

This clonotype showed up many times. This CDR3 reads CASSPYEGIYNSPLHF. The CDR3 DNA sequence: TGCGCCAGCAGCCCATACGAGGGGATCTATAATTCACCCCTCCACTTT. J is TRBJ1-6 and V is TRBV4-1, with D tentatively TRBD1 (5 bases). The CDR3 contains 16 residues. From germline, CDR1 is MGHRA and CDR2 YSYEKL. The V gene lost 4 bases and the J gene lost 3 bases, with 13 bases spanning the gap.

Only a few counts were recorded for this clonotype. This CDR3 is CASSSTDRPYEQYF. CDR3 coding DNA: TGTGCCAGCAGTTCGACGGACAGGCCCTACGAGCAGTACTTC. The V and J genes are TRBV12-3 or TRBV12-4 and TRBJ2-7; 7 nucleotides line up with TRBD1. With V trimmed by 4 bases and J by 2 bases, 5 bases remained unmatched. This CDR3 has 14 amino acids.

The DNA of the CDR3 is TGTGCCAGCAGCGTAGGGCTGCGCGCGAACACCGGGGAGCTGTTTTTT. This gives the protein CASSVGLRANTGELFF. The V and J genes are TRBV9 and TRBJ2-2, with D hard to call. V dropped 0 bases and J dropped 0 bases, with 9 bases sitting between them. The V gene's germline CDR1 is SGDLS and CDR2 YYNGEE. This CDR3 spans 16 amino acids.

The V and J genes are TRBV5-1 and TRBJ1-2; TRBD1 agrees at 8 bases. CDR1 and CDR2 (germline): SGHRS, YFSETQ. The trim removed 0 bases at V and 10 bases at J, leaving 5 bases unmatched. The CDR3 is made up of 13 amino acids. In nucleotides, the CDR3 is TGCGCCAGCAGCTTGGTCGGGACAGGAGACTACACCTTC. Translating it yields CASSLVGTGDYTF. The full variable domain, with the rest looked up from reference TRBV5-1 and TRBJ1-2, is KAGVTQTPRYLIKTRGQQVTLSCSPISGHRSVSWYQQTPGQGLQFLFEYFSETQRNKGNFPGRFSGRQFSNSRSEMNVSTLELGDSALYLCASSLVGTGDYTFGSGTRLTVV.

The genes are TRBV14 and TRBJ2-1; D possibly corresponds to TRBD2 (5 bases). Deletions cut 0 bases from V and 9 bases from J, with 15 bases between. The CDR3 spans 15 residues. Germline CDR1 is SGHDN and CDR2 is FVKESK. CDR3 protein: CASSQDSASYFEQFF. CDR3 nucleotide sequence: TGTGCCAGCAGCCAAGACTCAGCTAGCTACTTTGAGCAGTTCTTC. The complete variable domain, with remaining parts taken from reference TRBV14 and TRBJ2-1, reads EAGVTQFPSHSVIEKGQTVTLRCDPISGHDNLYWYRRVMGKEIKFLLHFVKESKQDESGMPNNRFLAERTGGTYSTLKVQPAELEDSGVYFCASSQDSASYFEQFFGPGTRLTVL.

V gene TRBV5-4 combines with J gene TRBJ2-5, with D possibly matching TRBD2 (6 bases). Trimming left V 2 bases short and J 5 bases short, with 16 bases between. This CDR3 is built from 15 residues. The germline gives CDR1 SGHNT, CDR2 YYREEE (reference sequence). CDR3 sequence: CASSFGGPLEETQYF. CDR3 nucleotides: TGTGCCAGCAGCTTCGGGGGACCCTTGGAGGAGACCCAGTACTTC.

This clonotype was seen at least ten times. The chain recombines TRBV5-8 with TRBJ2-7, with 9 bases matching TRBD1. The CDR3 loop spans 14 amino acids. In germline, CDR1 is SGHTS, CDR2 YDEGEE. J lost 5 bases, V lost 7 bases, and 10 bases had no gene match. CDR3 in amino acids: CASYPGQGSHEQYF. The CDR3 region has the DNA TGTGCCAGCTATCCTGGACAGGGGTCCCACGAGCAGTACTTC.

This clonotype has a count of ten or more. The chain is built from TRBV29-1 and TRBJ1-1, with 9 nucleotides matching TRBD1. After removal of 7 bases from V and 7 bases from J, the junction contained 4 bases not matched to a gene. This CDR3 is built from 11 residues. Per germline, CDR1 SQVTM and CDR2 ANQGSEA. The CDR3 nucleotides are TGCAGCGGGGACAGGGCAAATGAAGCTTTCTTT. Translating gives CSGDRANEAFF. Using reference TRBV29-1 and TRBJ1-1 for the parts outside the CDR3, the full variable domain is SAVISQKPSRDICQRGTSLTIQCQVDSQVTMMFWYRQQPGQSLTLIATANQGSEATYESGFVIDKFPISRPNLTFSTLTVSNMSPEDSSIYLCSGDRANEAFFGQGTRLTVV.

The chain has TRBV7-2 and TRBJ2-7; no definite D call. There are 15 residues in the CDR3. CDR1 is SGHTA, CDR2 FQGNSA, per germline. Trimming removed 1 base at V and 0 bases at J, with 10 bases between. For the CDR3, the DNA is TGTGCCAGCAGCTTAGGGTCACTACTCTCCTACGAGCAGTACTTC. It codes for CASSLGSLLSYEQYF.

V and J are TRBV10-3 and TRBJ2-5; no reliable D call. The germline V gene encodes CDR1 ENHRY and CDR2 SYGVKD. The CDR3 consists of 11 residues. V lost 0 bases to trimming and J lost 4 bases, with 0 bases between them. Written as DNA, the CDR3 is TGTGCCATCAGTGAGTCAGAGACCCAGTACTTC. This translates into CAISESETQYF.

The V gene is TRBV5-1, the J gene TRBJ2-1; 8 nucleotides align to TRBD2. J was trimmed by 5 bases and V by 4 bases; bases with no gene match: 5. Germline CDR1 SGHRS, CDR2 YFSETQ. The CDR3 consists of 14 residues. The CDR3: CASSPRGGNNEQFF. In DNA, the CDR3 is TGCGCCAGCAGCCCCCGGGGGGGAAACAATGAGCAGTTCTTC.

There are a few counts of this clonotype. The chain recombines TRBV7-9 with TRBJ1-2; maybe TRBD1 (5 bases). Germline V CDR1 and CDR2: SEHNR, FQNEAQ (reference sequence). The CDR3 is made up of 14 amino acids. With 3 bases removed from V and 8 bases from J, the gap between germline ends came to 16 bases. The CDR3 loop is CASSLDDSHGGYTF. The CDR3 DNA reads TGTGCCAGCAGCTTGGATGACAGTCATGGCGGCTACACCTTC.

CDR3 DNA sequence: TGTGCCAGCAGTTCCAATCGGGGAGGACAGGGGCGCAGCAATCAGCCCCAGCATTTT. Amino acid sequence: CASSSNRGGQGRSNQPQHF. The rearrangement joins TRBV6-6 to TRBJ1-5; 9 bases line up with TRBD1. J was trimmed by 1 base and V by 4 bases; bases with no gene match: 14. Germline CDR1 reads MNHNY; CDR2 reads SVGAGI (reference sequence). This CDR3 has 19 residues.

This clonotype was seen at least ten times. The gene calls are TRBV11-2 and TRBJ1-2; D is perhaps TRBD1 (6 bases). The germline V gene has CDR1 SGHAT and CDR2 FQNNGV. The CDR3 extends over 14 amino acids. Trimming removed 6 bases at V and 5 bases at J, with 16 bases between. The CDR3 DNA follows: TGTGCCAGCAGTCAGGACAGCGCACCTTATGGCTACACCTTC. Protein sequence: CASSQDSAPYGYTF.

This chain joins TRBV20-1 and TRBJ2-7; 8 bases map to TRBD2. With 0 bases clipped from V and 7 bases from J, the junction kept 8 bases outside the gene matches. CDR3 length: 14 residues. Germline V gene sequence: CDR1 DFQATT, CDR2 SNEGSKA (reference sequence). The CDR3 loop is CSARERGVGREQYF. The CDR3 region has the DNA TGCAGTGCTAGAGAGCGGGGGGTAGGGAGGGAGCAGTACTTC.

This clonotype has just a few counts. The genes are TRBV3-1 and TRBJ2-1, with D perhaps matching TRBD2 (6 bases). This CDR3 has 16 residues. Germline V gene lookup returns CDR1 LGHDT and CDR2 YNNKEL (reference sequence). V lost 1 base and J 2 bases, leaving 12 bases between the germline ends. CDR3 coding DNA: TGTGCCAGCAGCCAAGTTTGGGCTAGCGCCTACAATGAGCAGTTCTTC. Translation: CASSQVWASAYNEQFF.

The chain links TRBV5-4 to TRBJ1-2; D gene ambiguous. Trimming left V 3 bases short and J 5 bases short, with 5 bases between. Germline V CDR1 and CDR2: SGHNT, YYREEE (reference sequence). The CDR3 has 11 residues. The CDR3 DNA sequence: TGTGCCAGCAGCTCCACATATGGCTACACCTTC. Its translation is CASSSTYGYTF.

The table lists this clonotype with a few counts. V and J are TRBV20-1 and TRBJ2-3, with 12 bases aligning to TRBD2. In germline, CDR1 is DFQATT, CDR2 SNEGSKA (reference sequence). This CDR3 has 14 amino acids. Trimming cost V 6 bases and J 2 bases; bases outside gene matches: 3. The CDR3 reads CSARTSGNTDTQYF. The DNA of the CDR3 is TGCAGTGCACGGACTAGCGGGAACACAGATACGCAGTATTTT.

This clonotype has a single count. Just one base apart from a much larger clone, this may be a read error. The CDR3 nucleotides read TGTGCTAGTGGTTTGAAACCGACAAGAATCAACGAGCAGTACTTC. This translates into CASGLKPTRINEQYF. J is TRBJ2-7 and V is TRBV12-5; D is unresolved. The CDR3 consists of 15 residues. Trimming took off 2 bases at V and 5 bases at J, with 16 bases between the two ends. Germline V gives CDR1 LGHNT, CDR2 FRNRAP.

This clonotype was recorded at least ten times. This chain connects TRBV7-9 to TRBJ2-7; 9 nucleotides line up with TRBD1. J lost 13 bases, V lost 7 bases, and 20 bases had no gene match. This CDR3 region has 15 residues. Germline assignment: CDR1 SEHNR and CDR2 FQNEAQ (reference sequence). The DNA for the CDR3 is TGTGCCAGCACCACCCAGGGACAGGGAGCGACCGTGGGTTACTTC. It specifies CASTTQGQGATVGYF.